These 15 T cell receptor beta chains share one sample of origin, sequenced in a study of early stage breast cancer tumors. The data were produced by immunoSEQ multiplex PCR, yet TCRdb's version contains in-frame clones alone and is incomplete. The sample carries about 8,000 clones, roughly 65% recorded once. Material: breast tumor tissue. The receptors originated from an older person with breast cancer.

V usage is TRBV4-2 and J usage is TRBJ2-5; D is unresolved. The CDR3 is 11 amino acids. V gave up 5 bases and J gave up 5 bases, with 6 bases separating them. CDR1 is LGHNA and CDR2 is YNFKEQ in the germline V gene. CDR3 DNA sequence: TGTGCCAGCAGCTTGGCTGAGACCCAGTACTTC. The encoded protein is CASSLAETQYF.

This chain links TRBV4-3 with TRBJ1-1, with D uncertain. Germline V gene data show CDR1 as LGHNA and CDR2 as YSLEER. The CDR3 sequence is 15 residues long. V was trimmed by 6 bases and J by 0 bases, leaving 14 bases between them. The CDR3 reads CASRPSLAVNTEAFF. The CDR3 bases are TGCGCCAGCAGACCCAGTTTGGCCGTGAACACTGAAGCTTTCTTT.

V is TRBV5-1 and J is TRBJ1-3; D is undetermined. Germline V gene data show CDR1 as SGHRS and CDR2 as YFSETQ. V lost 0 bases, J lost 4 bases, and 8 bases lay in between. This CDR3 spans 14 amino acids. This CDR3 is CASSLGQVGNTIYF. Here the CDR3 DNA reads TGCGCCAGCAGCTTGGGCCAGGTCGGAAACACCATATATTTT.

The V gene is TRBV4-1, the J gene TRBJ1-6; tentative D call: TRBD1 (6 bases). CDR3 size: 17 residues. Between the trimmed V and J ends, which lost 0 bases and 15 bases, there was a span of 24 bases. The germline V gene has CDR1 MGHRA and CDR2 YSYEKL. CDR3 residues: CASSQEGGGTEVGGLHF. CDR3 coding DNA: TGCGCCAGCAGCCAAGAAGGGGGAGGGACGGAGGTTGGGGGCCTCCACTTT.

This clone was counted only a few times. The CDR3 bases are TGCAGCGGTACTATGGGCGGGACAGGCCCTAACTATGGCTACACCTTC. The encoded protein is CSGTMGGTGPNYGYTF. This chain links TRBV29-1 with TRBJ1-2; TRBD1 agrees at 8 bases. CDR3 length: 16 amino acids. Germline lookup yields CDR1 SQVTM and CDR2 ANQGSEA. After removal of 7 bases from V and 0 bases from J, the junction contained 13 bases not matched to a gene.

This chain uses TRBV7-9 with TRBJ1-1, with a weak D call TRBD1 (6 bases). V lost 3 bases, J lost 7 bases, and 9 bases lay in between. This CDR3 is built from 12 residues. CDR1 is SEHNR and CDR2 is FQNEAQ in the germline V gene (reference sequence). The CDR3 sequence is CASSFTGREAFF. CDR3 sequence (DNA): TGTGCCAGCAGCTTTACAGGGCGTGAAGCTTTCTTT. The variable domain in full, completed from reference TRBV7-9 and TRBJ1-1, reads DTGVSQNPRHKITKRGQNVTFRCDPISEHNRLYWYRQTLGQGPEFLTYFQNEAQLEKSRLLSDRFSAERPKGSFSTLEIQRTEQGDSAMYLCASSFTGREAFFGQGTRLTVV.

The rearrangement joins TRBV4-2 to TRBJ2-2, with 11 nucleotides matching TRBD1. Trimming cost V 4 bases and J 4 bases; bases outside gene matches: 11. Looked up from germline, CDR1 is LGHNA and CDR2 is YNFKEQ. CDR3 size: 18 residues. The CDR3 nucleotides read TGTGCCAGCAGCCTATTACCGGGACAGGGGGGTGGCACCGGGGAGCTGTTTTTT. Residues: CASSLLPGQGGGTGELFF.

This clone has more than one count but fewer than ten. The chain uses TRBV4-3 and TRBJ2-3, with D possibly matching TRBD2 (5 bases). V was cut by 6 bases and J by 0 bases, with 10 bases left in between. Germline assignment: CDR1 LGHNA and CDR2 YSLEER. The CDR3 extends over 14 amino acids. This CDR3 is CASSGGTSTDTQYF. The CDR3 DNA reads TGCGCCAGCAGTGGAGGCACTAGCACAGATACGCAGTATTTT.

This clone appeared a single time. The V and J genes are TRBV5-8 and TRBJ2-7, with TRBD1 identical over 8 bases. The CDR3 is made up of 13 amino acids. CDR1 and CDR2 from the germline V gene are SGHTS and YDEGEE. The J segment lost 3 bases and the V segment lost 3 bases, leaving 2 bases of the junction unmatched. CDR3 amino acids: CASSSDRVYEQYF. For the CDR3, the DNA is TGTGCCAGCAGCTCGGACAGGGTCTACGAGCAGTACTTC.

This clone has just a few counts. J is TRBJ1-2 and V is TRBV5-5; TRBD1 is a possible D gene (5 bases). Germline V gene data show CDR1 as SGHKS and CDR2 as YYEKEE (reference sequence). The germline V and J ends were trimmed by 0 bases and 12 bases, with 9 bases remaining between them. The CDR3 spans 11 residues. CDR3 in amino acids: CASSLDGQDTF. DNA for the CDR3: TGTGCCAGCAGCTTGGATGGACAAGACACCTTC.

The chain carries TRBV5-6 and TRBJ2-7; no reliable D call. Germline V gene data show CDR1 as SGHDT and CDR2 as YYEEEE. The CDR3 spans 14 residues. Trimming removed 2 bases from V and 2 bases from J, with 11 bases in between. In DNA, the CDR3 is TGTGCCAGCAGCTTTATTCGGGTGACCTACGAGCAGTACTTC. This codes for CASSFIRVTYEQYF.

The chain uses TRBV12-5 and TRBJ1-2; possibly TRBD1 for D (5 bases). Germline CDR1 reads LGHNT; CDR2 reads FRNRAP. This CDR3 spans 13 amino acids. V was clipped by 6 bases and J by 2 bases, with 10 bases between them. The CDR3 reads CASGSDRNYGYTF. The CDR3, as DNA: TGTGCTAGTGGCTCCGACAGAAACTATGGCTACACCTTC.

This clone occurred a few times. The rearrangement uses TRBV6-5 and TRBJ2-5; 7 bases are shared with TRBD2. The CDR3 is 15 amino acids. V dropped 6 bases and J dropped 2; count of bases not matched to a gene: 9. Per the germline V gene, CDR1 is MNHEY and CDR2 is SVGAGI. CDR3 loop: CASSLLAGVQETQYF. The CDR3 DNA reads TGTGCCAGCAGCCTACTCGCGGGGGTGCAAGAGACCCAGTACTTC.

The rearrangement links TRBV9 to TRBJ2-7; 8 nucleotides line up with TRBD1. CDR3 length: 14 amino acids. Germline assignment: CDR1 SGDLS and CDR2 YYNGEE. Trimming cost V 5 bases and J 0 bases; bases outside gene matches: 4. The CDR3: CASSPGQASYEQYF. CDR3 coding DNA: TGTGCCAGCAGTCCGGGACAGGCCTCCTACGAGCAGTACTTC. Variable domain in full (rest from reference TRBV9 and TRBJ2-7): DSGVTQTPKHLITATGQRVTLRCSPRSGDLSVYWYQQSLDQGLQFLIQYYNGEERAKGNILERFSAQQFPDLHSELNLSSLELGDSALYFCASSPGQASYEQYFGPGTRLTVT.

The CDR3 sequence is CASSLGSRGGGETQYF. As DNA, the CDR3 is TGTGCCAGCAGCTTGGGATCCCGGGGGGGCGGGGAGACCCAGTACTTC. The genes are TRBV5-4 and TRBJ2-5; TRBD2 aligns across 8 bases. The length of the CDR3 is 16 residues. The ends lost 0 bases at V and 5 bases at J; junction bases unmatched: 9. Per germline, CDR1 SGHNT and CDR2 YYREEE (reference sequence).